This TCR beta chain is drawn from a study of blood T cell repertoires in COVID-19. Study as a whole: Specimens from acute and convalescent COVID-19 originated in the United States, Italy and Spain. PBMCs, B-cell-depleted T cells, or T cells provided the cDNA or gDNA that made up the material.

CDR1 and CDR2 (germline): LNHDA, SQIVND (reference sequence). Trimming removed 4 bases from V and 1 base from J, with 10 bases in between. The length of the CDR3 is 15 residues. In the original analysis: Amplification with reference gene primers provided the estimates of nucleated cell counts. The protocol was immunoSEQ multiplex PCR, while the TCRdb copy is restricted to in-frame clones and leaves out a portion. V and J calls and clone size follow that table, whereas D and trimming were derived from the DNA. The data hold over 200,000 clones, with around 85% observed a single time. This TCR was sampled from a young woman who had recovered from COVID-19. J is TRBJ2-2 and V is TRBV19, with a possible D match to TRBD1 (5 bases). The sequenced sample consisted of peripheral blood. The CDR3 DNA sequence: TGTGCCAGTAGTAGAACTACAGGGAACACCGGGGAGCTGTTTTTT. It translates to CASSRTTGNTGELFF. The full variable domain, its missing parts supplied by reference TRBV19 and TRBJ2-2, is DGGITQSPKYLFRKEGQNVTLSCEQNLNHDAMYWYRQDPGQGLRLIYYSQIVNDFQKGDIAEGYSVSREKKESFPLTVTSAQKNPTAFYLCASSRTTGNTGELFFGEGSRLTVL.